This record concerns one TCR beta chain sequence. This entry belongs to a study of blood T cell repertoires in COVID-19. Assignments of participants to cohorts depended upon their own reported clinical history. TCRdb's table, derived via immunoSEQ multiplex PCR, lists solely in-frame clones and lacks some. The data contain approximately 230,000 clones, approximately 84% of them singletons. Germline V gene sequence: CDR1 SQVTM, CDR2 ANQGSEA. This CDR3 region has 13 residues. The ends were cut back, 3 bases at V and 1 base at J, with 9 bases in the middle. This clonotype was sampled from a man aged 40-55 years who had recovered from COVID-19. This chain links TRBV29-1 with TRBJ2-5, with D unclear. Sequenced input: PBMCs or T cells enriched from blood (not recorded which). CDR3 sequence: CSVDSRLQETQYF. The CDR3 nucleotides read TGCAGCGTTGATAGCCGGCTCCAAGAGACCCAGTACTTC. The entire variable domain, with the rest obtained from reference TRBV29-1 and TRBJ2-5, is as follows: SAVISQKPSRDICQRGTSLTIQCQVDSQVTMMFWYRQQPGQSLTLIATANQGSEATYESGFVIDKFPISRPNLTFSTLTVSNMSPEDSSIYLCSVDSRLQETQYFGPGTRLLVL.